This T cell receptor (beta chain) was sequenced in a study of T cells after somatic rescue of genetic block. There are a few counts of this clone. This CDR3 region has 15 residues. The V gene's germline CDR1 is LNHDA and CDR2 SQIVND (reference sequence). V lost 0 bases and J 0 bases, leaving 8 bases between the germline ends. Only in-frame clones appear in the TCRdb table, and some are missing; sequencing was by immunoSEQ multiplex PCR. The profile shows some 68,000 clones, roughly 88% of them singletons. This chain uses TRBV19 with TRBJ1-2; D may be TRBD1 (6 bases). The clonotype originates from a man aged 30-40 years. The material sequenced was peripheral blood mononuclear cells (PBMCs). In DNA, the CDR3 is TGTGCCAGTAGTATAGATGGACAGTCTAACTATGGCTACACCTTC. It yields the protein CASSIDGQSNYGYTF.